This T cell receptor (beta chain) was found in a study of CD4 T cells in relation to SARS-CoV-2 and coronaviruses. Study context: TCR beta CDR3s were sequenced after approximately 11-day antigen culture of PBMCs.

Notes on this clone: What it recognizes is unknown.

TCRdb keeps only in-frame clones here, not all; method: immunoSEQ multiplex PCR. This table has about 36,000 clones, over 65% appearing once. CDR1 and CDR2 (germline): MNHEY, SVGEGT. This CDR3 region has 14 residues. The V end lost 4 bases, the J end lost 7 bases, and 17 bases lay between the germline ends. The source of this sequence is an adult with COVID-19. V and J are TRBV6-2 or TRBV6-3 and TRBJ2-7; D is unresolved. Sequencing was done on a sample of memory CD4+ T cells from PBMCs, cultured in vitro. The CDR3 protein is CASSLYPVRTEQYF. In DNA, the CDR3 is TGTGCCAGCAGTTTGTACCCCGTCAGAACGGAGCAGTACTTC.